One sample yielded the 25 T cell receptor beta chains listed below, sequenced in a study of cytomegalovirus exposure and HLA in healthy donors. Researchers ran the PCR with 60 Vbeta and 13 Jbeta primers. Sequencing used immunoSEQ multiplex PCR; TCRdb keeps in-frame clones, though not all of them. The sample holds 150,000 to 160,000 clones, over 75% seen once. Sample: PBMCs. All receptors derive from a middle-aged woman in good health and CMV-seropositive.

The CDR3 bases are TGCGCCAGCAGCCCGCGGGGGGCGAGTACCTATGGCTACACCTTC. This gives the protein CASSPRGASTYGYTF. The chain has TRBV5-1 and TRBJ1-2, with D perhaps matching TRBD1 (6 bases). This CDR3 contains 15 residues. The V end was cut by 4 bases, the J end by 4 bases, with 17 bases between. Germline lookup yields CDR1 SGHRS and CDR2 YFSETQ.

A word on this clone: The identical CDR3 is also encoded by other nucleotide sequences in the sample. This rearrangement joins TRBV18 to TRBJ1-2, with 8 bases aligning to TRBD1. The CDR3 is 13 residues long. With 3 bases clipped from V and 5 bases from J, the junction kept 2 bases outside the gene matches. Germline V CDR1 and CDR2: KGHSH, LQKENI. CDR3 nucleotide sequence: TGTGCCAGCTCACCTGACAGGGGATATGGCTACACCTTC. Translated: CASSPDRGYGYTF.

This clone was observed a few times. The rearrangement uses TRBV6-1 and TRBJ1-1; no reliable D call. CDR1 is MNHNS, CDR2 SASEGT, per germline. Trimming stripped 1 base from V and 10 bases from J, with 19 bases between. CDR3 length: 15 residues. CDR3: CASSEGGSAQRGAFF. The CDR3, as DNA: TGTGCCAGCAGTGAAGGCGGTTCGGCCCAACGGGGAGCTTTCTTT.

CDR3 sequence: CASTSGDSYNEQFF. The CDR3 DNA is TGTGCCAGCACATCGGGAGATTCCTACAATGAGCAGTTCTTC. The rearrangement joins TRBV6-1 to TRBJ2-1, with D tentatively TRBD2 (6 bases). V was shortened by 7 bases and J by 1 base, with 11 bases between the two germline ends. The germline V gene encodes CDR1 MNHNS and CDR2 SASEGT. This CDR3 spans 14 amino acids.

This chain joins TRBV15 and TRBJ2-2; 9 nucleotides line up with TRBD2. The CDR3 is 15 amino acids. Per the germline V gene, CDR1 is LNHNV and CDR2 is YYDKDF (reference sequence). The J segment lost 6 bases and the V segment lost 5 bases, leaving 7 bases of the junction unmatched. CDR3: CATSLEAGGAGELFF. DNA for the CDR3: TGTGCCACCAGCCTCGAAGCGGGAGGCGCCGGGGAGCTGTTTTTT. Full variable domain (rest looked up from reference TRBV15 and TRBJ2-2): DAMVIQNPRYQVTQFGKPVTLSCSQTLNHNVMYWYQQKSSQAPKLLFHYYDKDFNNEADTPDNFQSRRPNTSFCFLDIRSPGLGDTAMYLCATSLEAGGAGELFFGEGSRLTVL.

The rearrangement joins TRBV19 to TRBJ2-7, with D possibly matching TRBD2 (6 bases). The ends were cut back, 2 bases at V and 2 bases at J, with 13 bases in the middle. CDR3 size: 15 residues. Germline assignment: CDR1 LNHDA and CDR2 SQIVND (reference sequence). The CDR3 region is CASSINRGRTYEQYF. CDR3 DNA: TGTGCCAGTAGTATAAATCGGGGGAGGACCTACGAGCAGTACTTC. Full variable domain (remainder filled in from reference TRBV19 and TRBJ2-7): DGGITQSPKYLFRKEGQNVTLSCEQNLNHDAMYWYRQDPGQGLRLIYYSQIVNDFQKGDIAEGYSVSREKKESFPLTVTSAQKNPTAFYLCASSINRGRTYEQYFGPGTRLTVT.

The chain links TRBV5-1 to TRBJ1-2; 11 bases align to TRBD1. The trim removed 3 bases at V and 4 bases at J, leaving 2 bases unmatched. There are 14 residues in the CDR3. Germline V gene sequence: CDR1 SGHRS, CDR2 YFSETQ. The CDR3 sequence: CASSSGQGGYGYTF. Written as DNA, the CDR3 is TGCGCCAGCAGCTCGGGACAGGGGGGCTATGGCTACACCTTC.

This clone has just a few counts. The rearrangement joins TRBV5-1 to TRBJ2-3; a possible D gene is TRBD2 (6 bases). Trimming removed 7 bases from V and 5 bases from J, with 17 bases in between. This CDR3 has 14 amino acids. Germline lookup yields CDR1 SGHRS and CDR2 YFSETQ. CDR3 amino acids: CASGLRDLGDTQYF. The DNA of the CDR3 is TGCGCCAGCGGCCTCCGGGACTTAGGAGATACGCAGTATTTT.

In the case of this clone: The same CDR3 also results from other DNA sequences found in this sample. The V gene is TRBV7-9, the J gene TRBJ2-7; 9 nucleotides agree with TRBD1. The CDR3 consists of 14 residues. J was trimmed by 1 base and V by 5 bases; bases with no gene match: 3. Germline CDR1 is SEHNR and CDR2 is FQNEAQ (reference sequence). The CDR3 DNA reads TGTGCCAGCAGCCCAGGGACAGGGTCCTACGAGCAGTACTTC. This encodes CASSPGTGSYEQYF.

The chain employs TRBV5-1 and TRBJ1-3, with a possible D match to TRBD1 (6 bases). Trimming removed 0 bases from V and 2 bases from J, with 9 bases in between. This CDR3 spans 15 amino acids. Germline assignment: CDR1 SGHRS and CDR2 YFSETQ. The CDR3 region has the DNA TGCGCCAGCAGCTTGGCGCAGGGGACTGGAAACACCATATATTTT. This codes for CASSLAQGTGNTIYF.

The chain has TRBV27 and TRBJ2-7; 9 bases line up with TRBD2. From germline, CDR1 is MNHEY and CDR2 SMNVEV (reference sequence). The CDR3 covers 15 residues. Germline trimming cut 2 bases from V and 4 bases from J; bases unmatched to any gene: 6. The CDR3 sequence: CASSLTLAGKYEQYF. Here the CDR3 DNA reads TGTGCCAGCAGTTTAACGCTAGCGGGAAAATACGAGCAGTACTTC.

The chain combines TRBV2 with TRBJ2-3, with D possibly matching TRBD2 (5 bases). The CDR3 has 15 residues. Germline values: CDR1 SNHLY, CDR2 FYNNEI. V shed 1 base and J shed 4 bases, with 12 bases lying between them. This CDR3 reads CASSEEQRYSDTQYF. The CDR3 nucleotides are TGTGCCAGCAGTGAAGAACAGCGGTATTCAGATACGCAGTATTTT. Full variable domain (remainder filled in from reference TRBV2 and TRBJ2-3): EPEVTQTPSHQVTQMGQEVILRCVPISNHLYFYWYRQILGQKVEFLVSFYNNEISEKSEIFDDQFSVERPDGSNFTLKIRSTKLEDSAMYFCASSEEQRYSDTQYFGPGTRLTVL.

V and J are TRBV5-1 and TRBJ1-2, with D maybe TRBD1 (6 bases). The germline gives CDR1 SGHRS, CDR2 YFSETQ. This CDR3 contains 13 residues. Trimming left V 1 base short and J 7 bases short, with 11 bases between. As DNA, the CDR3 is TGCGCCAGCAGCTTGCAGGGGCGGTCTGGCTACACCTTC. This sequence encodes CASSLQGRSGYTF.

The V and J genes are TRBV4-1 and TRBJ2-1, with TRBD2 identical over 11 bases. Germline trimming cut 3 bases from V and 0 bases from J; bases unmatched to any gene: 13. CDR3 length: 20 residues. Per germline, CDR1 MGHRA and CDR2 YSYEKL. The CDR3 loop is CASSQIPGLAVKSSYNEQFF. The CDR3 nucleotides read TGCGCCAGCAGCCAGATTCCGGGACTAGCGGTTAAGAGCTCCTACAATGAGCAGTTCTTC.

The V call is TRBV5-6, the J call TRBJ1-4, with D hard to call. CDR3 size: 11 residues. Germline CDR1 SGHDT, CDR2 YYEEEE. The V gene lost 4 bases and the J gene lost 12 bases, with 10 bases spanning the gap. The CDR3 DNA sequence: TGTGCCAGCAGCCGCGGGAAGGAACTGTTTTTT. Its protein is CASSRGKELFF.

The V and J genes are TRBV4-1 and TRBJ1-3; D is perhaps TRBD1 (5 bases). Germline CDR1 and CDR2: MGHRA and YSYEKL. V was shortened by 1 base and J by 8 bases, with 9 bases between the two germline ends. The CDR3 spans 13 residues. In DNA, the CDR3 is TGCGCCAGCAGCCAAGTTGGGGGGGACACCATATATTTT. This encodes CASSQVGGDTIYF.

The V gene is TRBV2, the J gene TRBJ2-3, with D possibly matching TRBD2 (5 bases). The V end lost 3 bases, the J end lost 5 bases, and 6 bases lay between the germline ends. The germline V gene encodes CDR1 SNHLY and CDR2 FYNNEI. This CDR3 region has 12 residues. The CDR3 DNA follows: TGTGCCAGCAGTGAGGCGGGAGATACGCAGTATTTT. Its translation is CASSEAGDTQYF.

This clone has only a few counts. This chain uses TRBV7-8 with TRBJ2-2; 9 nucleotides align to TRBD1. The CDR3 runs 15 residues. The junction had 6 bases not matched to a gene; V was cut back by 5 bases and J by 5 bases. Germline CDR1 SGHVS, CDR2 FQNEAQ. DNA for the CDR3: TGTGCCAGCAGCGAAGACAGGGGGGCAACCGGGGAGCTGTTTTTT. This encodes CASSEDRGATGELFF.

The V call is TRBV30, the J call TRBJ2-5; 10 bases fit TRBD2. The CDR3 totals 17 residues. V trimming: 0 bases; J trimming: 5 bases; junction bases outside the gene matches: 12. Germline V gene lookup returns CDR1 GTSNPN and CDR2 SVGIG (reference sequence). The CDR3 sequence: CAWSVAGSGRRRETQYF. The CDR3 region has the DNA TGTGCCTGGAGTGTAGCCGGTAGCGGGAGGAGGAGGGAGACCCAGTACTTC.

Written as DNA, the CDR3 is TGTGCCAGCAGCCGAAGACGGACAGGGGAAGAGACCCAGTACTTC. This sequence encodes CASSRRRTGEETQYF. This sequence joins TRBV6-5 and TRBJ2-5; 9 bases match TRBD1. J lost 3 bases, V lost 6 bases, and 8 bases had no gene match. CDR1 and CDR2 from the germline V gene are MNHEY and SVGAGI. This CDR3 spans 15 amino acids.

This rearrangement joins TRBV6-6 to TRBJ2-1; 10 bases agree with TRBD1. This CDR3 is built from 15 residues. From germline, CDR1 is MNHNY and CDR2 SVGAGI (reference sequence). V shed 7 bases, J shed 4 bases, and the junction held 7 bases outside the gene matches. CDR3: CASTQDRGPYNEQFF. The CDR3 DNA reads TGTGCCAGCACCCAAGACAGGGGGCCTTACAATGAGCAGTTCTTC.

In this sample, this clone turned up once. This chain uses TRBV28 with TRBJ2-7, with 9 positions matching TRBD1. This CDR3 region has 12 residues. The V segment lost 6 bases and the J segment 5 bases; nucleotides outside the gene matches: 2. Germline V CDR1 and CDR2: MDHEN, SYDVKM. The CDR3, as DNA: TGTGCCAGCAGGGACAGGGGAGACGAGCAGTACTTC. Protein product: CASRDRGDEQYF.

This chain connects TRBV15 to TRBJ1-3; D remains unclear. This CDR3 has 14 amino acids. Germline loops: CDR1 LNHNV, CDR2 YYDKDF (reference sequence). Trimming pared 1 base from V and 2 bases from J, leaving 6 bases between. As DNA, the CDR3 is TGTGCCACCAGCAGAGGAGGGACTGGAAACACCATATATTTT. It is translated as CATSRGGTGNTIYF.

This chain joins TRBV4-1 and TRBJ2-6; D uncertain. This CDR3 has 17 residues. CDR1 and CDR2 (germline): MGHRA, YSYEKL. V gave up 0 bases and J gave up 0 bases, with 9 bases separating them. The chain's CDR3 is CASSQDEAASGANVLTF. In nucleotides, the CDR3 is TGCGCCAGCAGCCAAGATGAGGCCGCCTCTGGGGCCAACGTCCTGACTTTC.

CDR3 sequence (DNA): TGTGCCAGCAGCCCGGCGACGTGGTCCGGGGTGGGAGGAAACACCATATATTTT. It is translated as CASSPATWSGVGGNTIYF. The V gene is TRBV7-8, the J gene TRBJ1-3; D not resolved. V was cut by 5 bases and J by 4 bases, with 24 bases left in between. This CDR3 has 18 residues. The germline V gene has CDR1 SGHVS and CDR2 FQNEAQ.